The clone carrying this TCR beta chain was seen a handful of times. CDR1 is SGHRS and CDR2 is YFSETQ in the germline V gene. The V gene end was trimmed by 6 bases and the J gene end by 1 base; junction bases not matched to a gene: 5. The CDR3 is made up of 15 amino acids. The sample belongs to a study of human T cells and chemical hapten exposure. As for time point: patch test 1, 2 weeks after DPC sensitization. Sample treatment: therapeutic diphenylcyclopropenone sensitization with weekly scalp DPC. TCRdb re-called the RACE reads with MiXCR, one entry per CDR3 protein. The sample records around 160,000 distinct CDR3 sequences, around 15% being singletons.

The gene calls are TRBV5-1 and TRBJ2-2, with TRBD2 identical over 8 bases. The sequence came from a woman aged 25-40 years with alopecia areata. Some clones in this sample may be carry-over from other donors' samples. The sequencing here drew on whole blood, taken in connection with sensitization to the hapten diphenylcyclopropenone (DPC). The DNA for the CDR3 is TGCGCCAGCACCCGGACTAGCAGGAACACCGGGGAGCTGTTTTTT. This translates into CASTRTSRNTGELFF.